The rows below give T cell receptor beta chains drawn from one sample of a study of blood T cells in healthy people across ages. TCRdb reprocessed the 5' RACE reads via MiXCR and lists one record per CDR3 protein. The repertoire includes 800,000 or so distinct CDR3 sequences, around a quarter of them detected once, and 3.7% sits in the top ten. These sequences were also reported in another study, on T cells of mothers and their children.

The sample taken for sequencing was blood. Receptor source: a boy under 18 in good health. CDR3s include the opening cysteine and the closing phenylalanine or tryptophan. The D gene is left open where the match is weak. Part of the rows lack a size; the others show once, few, many or a class for expanded clones.

D	V	size	J	DNA	CDR3
NA	TRBV5-1	few	TRBJ2-4	TGCGCCAGCAGCCTGACATTCCCGGGACAAGTAGCCAAAAACATTCAGTACTTC	CASSLTFPGQVAKNIQYF
NA	TRBV29-1	few	TRBJ2-3	TGCAGCCACCATTTTGGAGATACGCAGTATTTT	CSHHFGDTQYF
NA	TRBV10-2	few	TRBJ1-4	TGCGCCAGCAGTGAATTCTTAATGCCTCCTGAAAAACTGTTTTTT	CASSEFLMPPEKLFF
TRBD1	TRBV20-1	NA	TRBJ1-4	TGCAGTGCTAGAACAGGGGCCTCTGCAACTAATGAAAAACTGTTTTTT	CSARTGASATNEKLFF
TRBD1	TRBV15	NA	TRBJ2-1	TGTGCCACCAGCAGAGCGGGACAGGGGAACAATGAGCAGTTCTTC	CATSRAGQGNNEQFF
TRBD2	TRBV27	NA	TRBJ2-1	TGTGCCAGCAGCTCCCGACTAGCGGGGGGGCGAAATGAGCAGTTCTTC	CASSSRLAGGRNEQFF
TRBD1	TRBV11-2	NA	TRBJ2-7	TGTGCCAGCAGCTCAGCCGGGACAGGGGTAGGAGAGCAGTACTTC	CASSSAGTGVGEQYF
NA	TRBV7-2	few	TRBJ2-6	TGTGCCAGCAGCTCCGGGACGGTTTTCTCTGGGGCCAACGTCCTGACTTTC	CASSSGTVFSGANVLTF
NA	TRBV12-3/TRBV12-4	few	TRBJ1-1	TGTGCCAGCACCACGGGGGTGAACACTGAAGCTTTCTTT	CASTTGVNTEAFF
TRBD2	TRBV4-1	few	TRBJ2-7	TGCGCCAGCAGCCAAGAACTAGCGGGAGTCTACGAGCAGTACTTC	CASSQELAGVYEQYF
TRBD1	TRBV20-1	NA	TRBJ2-7	TGCGGTGCTAGAGATAGCCTTCGGACAGGGGGTTCCTACGAGCAGTACTTC	CGARDSLRTGGSYEQYF
TRBD2	TRBV9	NA	TRBJ2-3	TGTGCCAGCAGCCCCGGGGGGGCACTTGGCACAGATACGCAGTATTTT	CASSPGGALGTDTQYF
NA	TRBV29-1	NA	TRBJ1-1	TGCAGCTTCAAGGGGTCAAACACTGAAGCTTTCTTT	CSFKGSNTEAFF